These T cell receptor beta chains were read from a single sample in a study of blood T cell repertoires in COVID-19. Clones were sequenced by immunoSEQ multiplex PCR, and TCRdb holds only the in-frame ones, with some missing. The sample includes around 240,000 clones, 91% seen only once; the top ten take 1.2%. The source material was PBMCs or T cells enriched from blood (not recorded which). These receptors originate from a human donor in a cohort exposed to, infected with or recovered from COVID-19 (not recorded which). The donor label of this sample is uncertain. CDR3s include the opening cysteine and the closing phenylalanine or tryptophan. D genes are given only for firm matches. Only some rows state a clone size, as once, few, many or a class for expanded clones.

V: TRBV10-2
size: -
D: -
J: TRBJ1-5
DNA: TGCGCCAGCAGTCTAAGCCAGGGTCAGCCCCAGCATTTT
CDR3: CASSLSQGQPQHF

V: TRBV20-1
size: -
D: -
J: TRBJ1-5
DNA: TGCAGTGCTAGTATCGGGGAGGGGGACTCGGGCAATCAGCCCCAGCATTTT
CDR3: CSASIGEGDSGNQPQHF

V: TRBV30
size: -
D: -
J: TRBJ1-6
DNA: TGTGCCTGGAGTGACGGGAGTTCACCCCTCCACTTT
CDR3: CAWSDGSSPLHF

V: TRBV2
size: once
D: TRBD1
J: TRBJ1-5
DNA: TGTGCCAGCAGTGAGGGGACAGCACTGCCCCAGCATTTT
CDR3: CASSEGTALPQHF

V: TRBV30
size: -
D: -
J: TRBJ1-2
DNA: TGTGCCTGGGGGTTTGGAGGGTCCGGCTACACCTTC
CDR3: CAWGFGGSGYTF

V: TRBV27
size: -
D: -
J: TRBJ1-6
DNA: TGTGCCAGCAGTCCCCAGGACTGGAGAAATTCACCCCTCCACTTT
CDR3: CASSPQDWRNSPLHF

V: TRBV4-1
size: -
D: -
J: TRBJ2-7
DNA: TGCGCCAGCAGCCAAAGGGGGTCCTACGAGCAGTACTTC
CDR3: CASSQRGSYEQYF

V: TRBV27
size: -
D: TRBD1
J: TRBJ1-2
DNA: TGTGCCAGCAGCACAGGGGCGCTGGGCTACACCTTC
CDR3: CASSTGALGYTF

V: TRBV9
size: -
D: -
J: TRBJ1-1
DNA: TGTGCCAGCAGCTCGGACAGTTCTGAAGCTGAAGCTTTCTTT
CDR3: CASSSDSSEAEAFF

V: TRBV4-1
size: -
D: -
J: TRBJ2-1
DNA: TGCGCCAGCAGCCTAGTGGAGGGGGGGCGGCTTGGTGAGCAGTTCTTC
CDR3: CASSLVEGGRLGEQFF

V: TRBV7-8
size: -
D: TRBD2
J: TRBJ2-1
DNA: TGTGCCAGCAGCTTTGTAGCGGGGATACCGGGTGAGCAGTTCTTC
CDR3: CASSFVAGIPGEQFF

V: TRBV5-1
size: -
D: TRBD1
J: TRBJ1-1
DNA: TGCGCCAGCAGCGCCCGCGGACAGGGGAACACTGAAGCTTTCTTT
CDR3: CASSARGQGNTEAFF

V: TRBV6-5
size: -
D: TRBD2
J: TRBJ2-2
DNA: TGTGCCAGCAAGGGCGGGGGGCTGGCCGGGGAGCTGTTTTTT
CDR3: CASKGGGLAGELFF

V: TRBV30
size: -
D: TRBD1
J: TRBJ1-1
DNA: TGTGCCTGGAGAGGACAGGCGAAAGCTTTCTTT
CDR3: CAWRGQAKAFF

V: TRBV12-3/TRBV12-4
size: -
D: -
J: TRBJ2-7
DNA: TGTGCCAGCAGTTTACAGGGGTTGGACGAGCAGTACTTC
CDR3: CASSLQGLDEQYF

V: TRBV28
size: -
D: TRBD1
J: TRBJ1-5
DNA: TGTGCCAGCAGGGGGACAGGGGGCCTTCAGCCCCAGCATTTT
CDR3: CASRGTGGLQPQHF

V: TRBV11-3
size: few
D: -
J: TRBJ1-1
DNA: TGTGCCAGCAGCTTAGCGGGTAGCACCGCTGAAGCTTTCTTT
CDR3: CASSLAGSTAEAFF

V: TRBV5-1
size: -
D: TRBD2
J: TRBJ2-5
DNA: TGCGCCAGCAGCTTGCTCGGGGGGTCCCAAGAGACCCAGTACTTC
CDR3: CASSLLGGSQETQYF

V: TRBV30
size: -
D: -
J: TRBJ2-1
DNA: TGTGCCTGGAGTAGAGGGTATCGGGAGCAGTTCTTC
CDR3: CAWSRGYREQFF

V: TRBV11-2
size: -
D: TRBD1
J: TRBJ2-1
DNA: TGTGCCAGCAGCTTAGCGACAGGGGGCTACAATGAGCAGTTCTTC
CDR3: CASSLATGGYNEQFF

V: TRBV2
size: few
D: TRBD1
J: TRBJ1-1
DNA: TGTGCCAGCCGAGACAGGGCGGGCACTGAAGCTTTCTTT
CDR3: CASRDRAGTEAFF

V: TRBV3-1/TRBV3-2
size: -
D: -
J: TRBJ1-2
DNA: TGTGCCAGCCGTCACGCGGGGTCTGGCTACACCTTC
CDR3: CASRHAGSGYTF

V: TRBV30
size: -
D: -
J: TRBJ1-2
DNA: TGTGCCTGGAGTGTAGGGGGGGATAACTATGGCTACACCTTC
CDR3: CAWSVGGDNYGYTF

V: TRBV11-1
size: -
D: TRBD1
J: TRBJ2-5
DNA: TGTGCCAGCAGCCTAACAGGGGTCTCGTGGGAGACCCAGTACTTC
CDR3: CASSLTGVSWETQYF

V: TRBV7-9
size: -
D: -
J: TRBJ1-5
DNA: TGTGCCAGCAGCTGGGAGGGATCAGGGCCCCAGCATTTT
CDR3: CASSWEGSGPQHF

V: TRBV9
size: -
D: -
J: TRBJ1-5
DNA: TGTGCCAGCAGCGTAGGTGAGGGTGGGCGAGATCAGCCCCAGCATTTT
CDR3: CASSVGEGGRDQPQHF

V: TRBV29-1
size: -
D: -
J: TRBJ2-7
DNA: TGCAGCGTTGAGACGGGGGAAGAGCAGTACTTC
CDR3: CSVETGEEQYF